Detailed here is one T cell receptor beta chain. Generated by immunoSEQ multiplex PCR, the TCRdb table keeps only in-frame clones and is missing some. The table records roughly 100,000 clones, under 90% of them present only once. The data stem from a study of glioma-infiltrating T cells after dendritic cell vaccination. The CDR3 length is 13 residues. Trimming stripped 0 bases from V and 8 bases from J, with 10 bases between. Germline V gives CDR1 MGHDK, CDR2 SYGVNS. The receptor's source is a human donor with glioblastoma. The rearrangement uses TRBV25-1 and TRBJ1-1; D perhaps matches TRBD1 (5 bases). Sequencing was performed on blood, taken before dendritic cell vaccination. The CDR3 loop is CASSEYKGSEAFF. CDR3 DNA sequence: TGTGCCAGCAGTGAATACAAGGGGTCGGAAGCTTTCTTT.